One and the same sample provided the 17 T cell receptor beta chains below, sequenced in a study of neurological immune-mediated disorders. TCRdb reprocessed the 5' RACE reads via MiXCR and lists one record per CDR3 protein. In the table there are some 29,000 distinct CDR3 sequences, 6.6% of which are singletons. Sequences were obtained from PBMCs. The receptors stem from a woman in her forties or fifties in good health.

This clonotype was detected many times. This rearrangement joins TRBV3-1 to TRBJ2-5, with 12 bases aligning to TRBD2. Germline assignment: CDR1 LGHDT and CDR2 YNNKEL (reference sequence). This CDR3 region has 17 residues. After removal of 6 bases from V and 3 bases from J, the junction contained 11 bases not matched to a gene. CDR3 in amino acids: CASRSTSGGPFKETQYF. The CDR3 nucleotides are TGTGCCAGCAGATCAACTAGCGGGGGGCCCTTCAAAGAGACCCAGTACTTC.

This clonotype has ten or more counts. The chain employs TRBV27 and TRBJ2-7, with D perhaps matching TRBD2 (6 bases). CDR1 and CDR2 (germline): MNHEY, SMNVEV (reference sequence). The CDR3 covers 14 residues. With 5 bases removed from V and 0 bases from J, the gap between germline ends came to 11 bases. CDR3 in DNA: TGTGCCAGCAGTCCTACTAGCAGCTCCTACGAGCAGTACTTC. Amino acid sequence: CASSPTSSSYEQYF.

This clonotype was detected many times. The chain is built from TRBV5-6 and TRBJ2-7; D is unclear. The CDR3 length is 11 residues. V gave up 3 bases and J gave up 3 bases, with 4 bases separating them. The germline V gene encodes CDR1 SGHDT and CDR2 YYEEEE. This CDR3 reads CASSSFYEQYF. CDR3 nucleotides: TGTGCCAGCAGCTCCTTCTACGAGCAGTACTTC.

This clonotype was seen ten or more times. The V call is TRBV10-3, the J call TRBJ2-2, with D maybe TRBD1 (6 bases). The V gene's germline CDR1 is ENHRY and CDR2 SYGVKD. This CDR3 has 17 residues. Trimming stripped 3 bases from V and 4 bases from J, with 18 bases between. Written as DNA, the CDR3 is TGTGCCATCAGTGAACACCCGGGACACGAGGGCACCGGGGAGCTGTTTTTT. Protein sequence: CAISEHPGHEGTGELFF.

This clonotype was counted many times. This CDR3 is CASSRLSGYTGELFF. The CDR3 DNA reads TGTGCCAGCAGCCGTCTTTCTGGGTACACCGGGGAGCTGTTTTTT. V gene TRBV14 combines with J gene TRBJ2-2; no clear D gene. The V end was cut by 4 bases, the J end by 3 bases, with 12 bases between. Germline V gene lookup returns CDR1 SGHDN and CDR2 FVKESK. The CDR3 has 15 residues.

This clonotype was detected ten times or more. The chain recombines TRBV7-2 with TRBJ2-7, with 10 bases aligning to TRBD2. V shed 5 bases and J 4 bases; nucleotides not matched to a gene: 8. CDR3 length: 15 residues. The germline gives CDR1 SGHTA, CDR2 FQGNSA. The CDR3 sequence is CASSLTSGVRYEQYF. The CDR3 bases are TGTGCCAGCAGCCTTACTAGCGGGGTTAGGTACGAGCAGTACTTC.

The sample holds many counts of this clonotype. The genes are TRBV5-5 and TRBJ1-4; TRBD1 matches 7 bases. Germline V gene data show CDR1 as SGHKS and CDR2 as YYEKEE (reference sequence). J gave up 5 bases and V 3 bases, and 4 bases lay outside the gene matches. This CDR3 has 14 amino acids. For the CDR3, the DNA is TGTGCCAGCAGCTCCAGGGACAGAAATGAAAAACTGTTTTTT. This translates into CASSSRDRNEKLFF.

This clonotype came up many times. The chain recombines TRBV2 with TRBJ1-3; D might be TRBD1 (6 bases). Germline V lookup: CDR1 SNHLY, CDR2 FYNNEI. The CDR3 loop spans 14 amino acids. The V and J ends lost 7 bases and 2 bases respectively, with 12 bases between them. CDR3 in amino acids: CASTQDRTGNTIYF. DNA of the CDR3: TGTGCCAGCACCCAGGACAGAACTGGAAACACCATATATTTT.

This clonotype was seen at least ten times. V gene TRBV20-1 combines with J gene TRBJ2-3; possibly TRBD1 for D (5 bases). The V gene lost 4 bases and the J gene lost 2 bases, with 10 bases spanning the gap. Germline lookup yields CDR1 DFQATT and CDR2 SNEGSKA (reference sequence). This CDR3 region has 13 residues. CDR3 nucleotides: TGCAGTGCTACGACAGAAACCACAGATACGCAGTATTTT. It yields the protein CSATTETTDTQYF.

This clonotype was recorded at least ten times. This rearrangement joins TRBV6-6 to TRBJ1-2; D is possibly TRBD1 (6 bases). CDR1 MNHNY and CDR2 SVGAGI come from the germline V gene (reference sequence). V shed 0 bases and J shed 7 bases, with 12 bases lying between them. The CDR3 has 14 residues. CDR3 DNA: TGTGCCAGCAGTTACTCAGAGGGGGGTGGTGGCTACACCTTC. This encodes CASSYSEGGGGYTF.

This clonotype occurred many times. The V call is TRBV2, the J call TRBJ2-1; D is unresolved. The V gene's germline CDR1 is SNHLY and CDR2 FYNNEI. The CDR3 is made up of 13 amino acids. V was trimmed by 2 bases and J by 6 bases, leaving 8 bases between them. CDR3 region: CASSEIQSNEQFF. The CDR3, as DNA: TGTGCCAGCAGTGAAATACAGAGCAATGAGCAGTTCTTC.

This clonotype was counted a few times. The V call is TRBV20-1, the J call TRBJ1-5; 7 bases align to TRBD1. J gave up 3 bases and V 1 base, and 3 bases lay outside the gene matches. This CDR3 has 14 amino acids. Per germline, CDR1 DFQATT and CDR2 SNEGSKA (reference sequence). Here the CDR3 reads CSARATGNNQPQHF. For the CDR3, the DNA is TGCAGTGCTAGAGCGACAGGGAACAATCAGCCCCAGCATTTT.

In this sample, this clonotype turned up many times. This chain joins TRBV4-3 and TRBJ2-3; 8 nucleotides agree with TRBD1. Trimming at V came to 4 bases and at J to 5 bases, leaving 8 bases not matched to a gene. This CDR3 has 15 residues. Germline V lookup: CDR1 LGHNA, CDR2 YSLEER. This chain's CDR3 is CASSPGTGAGDTQYF. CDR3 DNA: TGCGCCAGCAGCCCCGGGACAGGAGCGGGAGATACGCAGTATTTT.

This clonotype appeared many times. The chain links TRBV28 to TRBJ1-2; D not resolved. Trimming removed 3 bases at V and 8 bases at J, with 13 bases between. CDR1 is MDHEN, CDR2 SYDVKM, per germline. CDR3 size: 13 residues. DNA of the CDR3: TGTGCCAGCAGTTTTGTCCCCACGGGGGGCTACACCTTC. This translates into CASSFVPTGGYTF.

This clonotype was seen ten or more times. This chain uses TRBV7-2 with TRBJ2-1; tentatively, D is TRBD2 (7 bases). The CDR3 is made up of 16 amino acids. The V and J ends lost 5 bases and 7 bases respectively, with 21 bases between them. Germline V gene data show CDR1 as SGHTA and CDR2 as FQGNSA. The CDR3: CASSLLGGGPSNEQFF. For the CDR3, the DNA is TGTGCCAGCAGCCTCCTGGGGGGGGGGCCTTCAAATGAGCAGTTCTTC.

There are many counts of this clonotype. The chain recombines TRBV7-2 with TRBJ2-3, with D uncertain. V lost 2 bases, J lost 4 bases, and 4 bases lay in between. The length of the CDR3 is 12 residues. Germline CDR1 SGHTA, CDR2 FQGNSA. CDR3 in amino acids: CASSLFSDTQYF. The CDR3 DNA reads TGTGCCAGCAGCTTATTCTCAGATACGCAGTATTTT.

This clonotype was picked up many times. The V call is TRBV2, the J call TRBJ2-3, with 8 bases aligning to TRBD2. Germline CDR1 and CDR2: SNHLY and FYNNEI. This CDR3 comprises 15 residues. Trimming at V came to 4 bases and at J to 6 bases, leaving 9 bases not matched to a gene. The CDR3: CASSGIAGLGDTQYF. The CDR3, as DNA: TGTGCCAGCAGTGGGATAGCGGGGTTAGGGGATACGCAGTATTTT.